This T cell receptor beta chain appears in the sequencing data of a study of tumor and adjacent non-tumor tissue in lung cancer. CDR1 and CDR2 (germline): SQVTM, ANQGSEA. The CDR3 is 15 amino acids. The library came from three nested PCR rounds adapted from ARM-PCR protocols. Each CDR3 protein gets one entry after TCRdb re-called the multiplex PCR reads with MiXCR. Of more than 35,000 distinct CDR3 sequences in the sample, around 62% were seen once. In regard to this clonotype: Its ends do not fully match the called genes, so a read error is possible.

The template was RNA from unsorted bulk tissue. More than 3 cm separated this lung sample from the edge of the tumor. The genes are TRBV29-1 and TRBJ2-1, with 9 nucleotides matching TRBD2. This receptor was obtained from a woman between 35 and 50 years old with non-small cell lung cancer. Material for sequencing was distant non-tumor lung tissue. CDR3 sequence (DNA): TGCAGCGTAGACGACTCTAGCGGGAAAGTCAGTGGGCAGTCCTTC. The encoded protein is CSVDDSSGKVSGQSF.